A selection of T cell receptor beta chains follows, all from one sample in a study of cytomegalovirus exposure and HLA in healthy donors. TCRdb's copy holds only in-frame clones and misses some; the assay was immunoSEQ multiplex PCR. The sample yields about 84,000 clones, roughly 91% seen once. The sequencing sample was made of PBMCs. The receptors here all came from a man aged 25 to 40 in good health and CMV-seronegative. Each CDR3 is given with its conserved first and last residue. Fields, in order: D gene, J gene, clone size, V gene, CDR3 DNA, CDR3 protein. The D gene is left open where the match is weak. Clone size is shown for a subset of rows, as once, few, many or a class of expanded clone.

d_gene: TRBD2; j_gene: TRBJ2-1; abundance: -; v_gene: TRBV5-8; CDR3nt: TGTGCCAGCAGCGTGGATAGCGGGGGGGCTGGGAACAATGAGCAGTTCTTC; CDR3aa: CASSVDSGGAGNNEQFF
d_gene: -; j_gene: TRBJ1-4; abundance: -; v_gene: TRBV21-1; CDR3nt: TGTGCCAGCAGCAGGGACAGGACAACGTGGGCAACTAATGAAAAACTGTTTTTT; CDR3aa: CASSRDRTTWATNEKLFF
d_gene: -; j_gene: TRBJ1-1; abundance: once; v_gene: TRBV6-4; CDR3nt: TGTGCCAGCCGGGGGGGGAATCACGAAGGGGAAGCTTTCTTT; CDR3aa: CASRGGNHEGEAFF
d_gene: TRBD1; j_gene: TRBJ1-4; abundance: -; v_gene: TRBV9; CDR3nt: TGTGCCAGCAGCGGAAACAGGGGGGAAGGTGAAAAACTGTTTTTT; CDR3aa: CASSGNRGEGEKLFF
d_gene: -; j_gene: TRBJ2-1; abundance: -; v_gene: TRBV5-5; CDR3nt: TGTGCCAGCTCATTTACCACAGCGGGCGTCAACAATGAGCAGTTCTTC; CDR3aa: CASSFTTAGVNNEQFF
d_gene: TRBD2; j_gene: TRBJ2-1; abundance: -; v_gene: TRBV5-4; CDR3nt: TGTGCCAGCAGCGGGCCTAGCGGGAGGAACGGCGACAATGAGCAGTTCTTC; CDR3aa: CASSGPSGRNGDNEQFF
d_gene: TRBD2; j_gene: TRBJ2-3; abundance: -; v_gene: TRBV28; CDR3nt: TGTGCCAGCAGTTCACCTGGGGGGGAGACAGATACGCAGTATTTT; CDR3aa: CASSSPGGETDTQYF
d_gene: -; j_gene: TRBJ1-1; abundance: -; v_gene: TRBV4-1; CDR3nt: TGCGCCAGCAGCCAAGATTCCAGGGTTGGCGAAGCTTTCTTT; CDR3aa: CASSQDSRVGEAFF
d_gene: TRBD1; j_gene: TRBJ2-5; abundance: -; v_gene: TRBV4-1; CDR3nt: TGCGCCAGCAGCCAAGATGAAGGGGGCTGGGAGACCCAGTACTTC; CDR3aa: CASSQDEGGWETQYF
d_gene: -; j_gene: TRBJ1-5; abundance: -; v_gene: TRBV27; CDR3nt: TGTGCCCGAACCTGGGGGGAGCCCCAGCATTTT; CDR3aa: CARTWGEPQHF
d_gene: -; j_gene: TRBJ1-1; abundance: -; v_gene: TRBV5-4; CDR3nt: TGTGCCAGCAGCGATACCAAGGCAGGGAACACTGAAGCTTTCTTT; CDR3aa: CASSDTKAGNTEAFF
d_gene: TRBD1; j_gene: TRBJ2-7; abundance: once; v_gene: TRBV28; CDR3nt: TGTGCCAGCAACGACCGGGACAGGGGCTACGAGCAGTACTTC; CDR3aa: CASNDRDRGYEQYF
d_gene: TRBD1; j_gene: TRBJ1-1; abundance: -; v_gene: TRBV5-1; CDR3nt: TGCGCCAGCAGCGTCCCCCGACAGGGAGGCACTGAAGCTTTCTTT; CDR3aa: CASSVPRQGGTEAFF
d_gene: -; j_gene: TRBJ1-1; abundance: -; v_gene: TRBV4-1; CDR3nt: TGCGCCAGCAGCCAGGTGCGGGGGCCGAACACTGAAGCTTTCTTT; CDR3aa: CASSQVRGPNTEAFF
d_gene: TRBD1; j_gene: TRBJ2-3; abundance: -; v_gene: TRBV27; CDR3nt: TGTGCCAGCTGCCGACAGGGCTATAGGGTGGATACGCAGTATTTT; CDR3aa: CASCRQGYRVDTQYF
d_gene: TRBD2; j_gene: TRBJ2-3; abundance: once; v_gene: TRBV6-1; CDR3nt: TGTGCCAGCAGTGAAGCGGGGACTAGCGGGGGAACAGATACGCAGTATTTT; CDR3aa: CASSEAGTSGGTDTQYF
d_gene: -; j_gene: TRBJ2-2; abundance: -; v_gene: TRBV12-1; CDR3nt: TGTGCCAGCTCCTGCGGGGCAGGGGGCCCCGGGGAGCTGTTTTTT; CDR3aa: CASSCGAGGPGELFF
d_gene: -; j_gene: TRBJ1-2; abundance: -; v_gene: TRBV6-1; CDR3nt: TGTGCCAGCAGTGATGATGGGAGGGGGAGCTATGGCTACACCTTC; CDR3aa: CASSDDGRGSYGYTF
d_gene: -; j_gene: TRBJ1-1; abundance: -; v_gene: TRBV27; CDR3nt: TGTGCCAGCAGTTTTCGCGGGAGCAGAATGAACACTGAAGCTTTCTTT; CDR3aa: CASSFRGSRMNTEAFF
d_gene: TRBD2; j_gene: TRBJ2-3; abundance: -; v_gene: TRBV7-9; CDR3nt: TGTGCCAGCAGCCCAAGACTAGCGGGAGCTAGCACAGATACGCAGTATTTT; CDR3aa: CASSPRLAGASTDTQYF
d_gene: -; j_gene: TRBJ2-1; abundance: -; v_gene: TRBV10-2; CDR3nt: TGCGCCAGCAGTTTCACTAGACTTAATGAGCAGTTCTTC; CDR3aa: CASSFTRLNEQFF
d_gene: -; j_gene: TRBJ2-7; abundance: -; v_gene: TRBV28; CDR3nt: TGTGCCAGCAGTTTATTGCGGTACGAGCAGTACTTC; CDR3aa: CASSLLRYEQYF
d_gene: -; j_gene: TRBJ1-4; abundance: -; v_gene: TRBV28; CDR3nt: TGTGCCAGCAGTTTAAATGGTAGAAATGAAAAACTGTTTTTT; CDR3aa: CASSLNGRNEKLFF
d_gene: -; j_gene: TRBJ1-1; abundance: -; v_gene: TRBV28; CDR3nt: TGTGCCAGCAGACAGACGACAGGCACTGAAGCTTTCTTT; CDR3aa: CASRQTTGTEAFF
d_gene: TRBD2; j_gene: TRBJ2-1; abundance: -; v_gene: TRBV11-2; CDR3nt: TGTGCCAGCAGCTTATCGCGGACTAGCGGAGAGCAGTTCTTC; CDR3aa: CASSLSRTSGEQFF
d_gene: -; j_gene: TRBJ1-5; abundance: -; v_gene: TRBV15; CDR3nt: TGTGCCACCAGCAGAGATCTTTCGGAGGGCAATCAGCCCCAGCATTTT; CDR3aa: CATSRDLSEGNQPQHF
d_gene: TRBD2; j_gene: TRBJ2-4; abundance: -; v_gene: TRBV5-4; CDR3nt: TGTGCCAGCAGCTCGGAAGTCGGCGGGGGGGCTTTTGGGTCCAAAAACATTCAGTACTTC; CDR3aa: CASSSEVGGGAFGSKNIQYF
d_gene: TRBD1; j_gene: TRBJ1-6; abundance: -; v_gene: TRBV5-6; CDR3nt: TGTGCCAGCAGCTTATACAGGGGATGGGGCTCCTATAATTCACCCCTCCACTTT; CDR3aa: CASSLYRGWGSYNSPLHF
d_gene: -; j_gene: TRBJ2-1; abundance: once; v_gene: TRBV5-1; CDR3nt: TGCGCCAGCAGCTTGTTAGGTGGGAGTGGAAATGAGCAGTTCTTC; CDR3aa: CASSLLGGSGNEQFF
d_gene: -; j_gene: TRBJ2-7; abundance: -; v_gene: TRBV28; CDR3nt: TGTGCCAGCAGTCCCTTAGGGGTGGGGAACTACGAGCAGTACTTC; CDR3aa: CASSPLGVGNYEQYF
d_gene: -; j_gene: TRBJ1-2; abundance: -; v_gene: TRBV5-5; CDR3nt: TGTGCCAGCAGCTTGGCGGGGGGTGTCAACTATGGCTACACCTTC; CDR3aa: CASSLAGGVNYGYTF
d_gene: -; j_gene: TRBJ1-1; abundance: once; v_gene: TRBV30; CDR3nt: TGTGCCTGGACAAGGGGGTATGACACTGAAGCTTTCTTT; CDR3aa: CAWTRGYDTEAFF
d_gene: -; j_gene: TRBJ2-3; abundance: -; v_gene: TRBV9; CDR3nt: TGTGCCAGCAGCGCCCGACAAATCACCGGGACTTCAAGCACAGATACGCAGTATTTT; CDR3aa: CASSARQITGTSSTDTQYF
d_gene: -; j_gene: TRBJ1-1; abundance: -; v_gene: TRBV6-1; CDR3nt: TGTGCCAGCCCCGCAGACAGGAACACTGAAGCTTTCTTT; CDR3aa: CASPADRNTEAFF
d_gene: -; j_gene: TRBJ1-1; abundance: -; v_gene: TRBV19; CDR3nt: TGTGCCACCGGGAGGGTTCTGAACACTGAAGCTTTCTTT; CDR3aa: CATGRVLNTEAFF
d_gene: TRBD2; j_gene: TRBJ2-1; abundance: -; v_gene: TRBV7-6; CDR3nt: TGTGCCAGCAGCTCGCTTCCGGGACTAGCGTTAAATGAGCAGTTCTTC; CDR3aa: CASSSLPGLALNEQFF
d_gene: TRBD2; j_gene: TRBJ2-5; abundance: -; v_gene: TRBV5-4; CDR3nt: TGTGCCAGCAGCCCCCCGGGAGGCCAAGAGACCCAGTACTTC; CDR3aa: CASSPPGGQETQYF
d_gene: -; j_gene: TRBJ1-1; abundance: -; v_gene: TRBV10-3; CDR3nt: TGTGCCACAAGCCCGACAGGGAACACTGAAGCTTTCTTT; CDR3aa: CATSPTGNTEAFF
d_gene: -; j_gene: TRBJ1-5; abundance: -; v_gene: TRBV19; CDR3nt: TGTGCCAGTAGTATGGAGGGGGGGACCCCGGGTCTGTATCAGCCCCAGCATTTT; CDR3aa: CASSMEGGTPGLYQPQHF
d_gene: -; j_gene: TRBJ1-1; abundance: -; v_gene: TRBV10-2; CDR3nt: TGCGCCAGCAGTGTAGATAGCACTGAAGCTTTCTTT; CDR3aa: CASSVDSTEAFF